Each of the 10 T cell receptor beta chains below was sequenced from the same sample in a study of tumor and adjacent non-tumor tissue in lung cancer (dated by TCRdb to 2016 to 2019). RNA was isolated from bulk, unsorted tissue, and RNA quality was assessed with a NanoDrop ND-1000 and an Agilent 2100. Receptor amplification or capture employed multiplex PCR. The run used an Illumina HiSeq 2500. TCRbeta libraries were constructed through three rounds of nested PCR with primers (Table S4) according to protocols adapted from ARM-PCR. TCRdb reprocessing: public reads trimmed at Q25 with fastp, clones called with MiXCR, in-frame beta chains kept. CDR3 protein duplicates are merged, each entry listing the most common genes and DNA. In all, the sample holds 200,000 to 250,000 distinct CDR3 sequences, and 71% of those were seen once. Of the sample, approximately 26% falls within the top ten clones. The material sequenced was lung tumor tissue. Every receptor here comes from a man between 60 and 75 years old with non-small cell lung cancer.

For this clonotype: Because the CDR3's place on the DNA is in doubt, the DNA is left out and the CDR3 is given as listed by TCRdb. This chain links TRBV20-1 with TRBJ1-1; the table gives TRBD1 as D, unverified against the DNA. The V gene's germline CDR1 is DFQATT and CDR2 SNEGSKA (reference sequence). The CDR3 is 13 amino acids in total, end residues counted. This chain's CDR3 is CSARVAGGTETFF.

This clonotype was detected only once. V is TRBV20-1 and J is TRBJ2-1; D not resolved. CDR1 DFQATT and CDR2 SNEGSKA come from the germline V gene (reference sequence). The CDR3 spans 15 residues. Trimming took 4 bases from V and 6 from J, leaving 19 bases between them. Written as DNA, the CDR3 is TGCAGTGCTATAAACGCACTTCCTTTTGCCAATGAGCAGTTCTTC. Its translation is CSAINALPFANEQFF.

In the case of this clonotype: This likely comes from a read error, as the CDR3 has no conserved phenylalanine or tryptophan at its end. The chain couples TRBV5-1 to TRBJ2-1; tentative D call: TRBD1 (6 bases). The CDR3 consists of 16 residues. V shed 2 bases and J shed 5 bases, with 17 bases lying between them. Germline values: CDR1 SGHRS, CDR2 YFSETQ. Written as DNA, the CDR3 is TGCGCCAGCAGCTTAGGAGCGACACCAGGGGACAATGAGCAGTTCATC. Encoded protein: CASSLGATPGDNEQFI.

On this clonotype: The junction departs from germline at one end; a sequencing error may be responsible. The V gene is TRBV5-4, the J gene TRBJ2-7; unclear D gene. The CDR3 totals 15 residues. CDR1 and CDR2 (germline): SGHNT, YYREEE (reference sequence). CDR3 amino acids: CASSTYSGNYYERYF. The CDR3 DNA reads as TGTGCCAGCAGCACGTATAGTGGGAACTACTACGAGCGGTACTTC.

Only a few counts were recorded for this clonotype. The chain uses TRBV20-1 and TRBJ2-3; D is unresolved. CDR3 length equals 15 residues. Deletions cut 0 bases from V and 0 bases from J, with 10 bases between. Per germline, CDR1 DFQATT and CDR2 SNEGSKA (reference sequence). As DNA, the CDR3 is TGCAGTGCTAGAGATCGGGTGGTCAGCACAGATACGCAGTATTTT. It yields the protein CSARDRVVSTDTQYF.

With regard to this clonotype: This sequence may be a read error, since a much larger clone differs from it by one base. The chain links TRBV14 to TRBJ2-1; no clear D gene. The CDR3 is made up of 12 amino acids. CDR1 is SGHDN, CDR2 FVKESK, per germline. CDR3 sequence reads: CASSTRRHEQLF. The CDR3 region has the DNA TGTGCCAGCAGCACTCGTCGGCATGAGCAGTTATTC.

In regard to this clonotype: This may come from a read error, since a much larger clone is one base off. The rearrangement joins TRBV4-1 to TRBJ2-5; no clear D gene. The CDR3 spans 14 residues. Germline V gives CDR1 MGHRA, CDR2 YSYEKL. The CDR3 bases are TGCGCCAGCAGCCAACATAATTCCCAAGAGAGCCAGTACTTC. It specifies CASSQHNSQESQYF.

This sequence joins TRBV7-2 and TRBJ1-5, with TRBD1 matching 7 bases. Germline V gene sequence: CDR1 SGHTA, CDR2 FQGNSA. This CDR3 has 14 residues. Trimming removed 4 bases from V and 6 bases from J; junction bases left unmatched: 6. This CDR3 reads CASSSYRGGQPQHF. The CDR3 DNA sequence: TGTGCCAGCAGCTCTTACAGGGGCGGTCAGCCCCAGCATTTT.

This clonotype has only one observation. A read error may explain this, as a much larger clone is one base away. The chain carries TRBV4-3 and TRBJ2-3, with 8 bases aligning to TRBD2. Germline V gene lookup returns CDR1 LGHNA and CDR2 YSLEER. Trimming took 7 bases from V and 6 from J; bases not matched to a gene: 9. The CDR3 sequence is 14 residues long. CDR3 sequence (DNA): TGCGCCAGCAACCAGGGACTAGAGCCCGATACGCAGTATTTT. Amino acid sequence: CASNQGLEPDTQYF.

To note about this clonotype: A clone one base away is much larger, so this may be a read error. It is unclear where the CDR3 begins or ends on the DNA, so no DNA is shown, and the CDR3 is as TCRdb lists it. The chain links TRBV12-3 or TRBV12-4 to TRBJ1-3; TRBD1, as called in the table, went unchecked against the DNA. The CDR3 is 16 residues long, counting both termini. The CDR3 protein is CASSLDPWGSGNTMYF.